A single sample gave rise to the 27 T cell receptor beta chains below, sequenced in a study of blood T cell repertoires in COVID-19. Sequenced by immunoSEQ multiplex PCR; TCRdb stores in-frame clones only, minus some. The sample carries roughly 190,000 clones, approximately 84% recorded once. Material for sequencing was peripheral blood. These receptors came from a woman in her 70s with active or convalescent COVID-19.

This clone has a single count. V gene TRBV7-9 combines with J gene TRBJ2-7; D possibly corresponds to TRBD1 (5 bases). Germline values: CDR1 SEHNR, CDR2 FQNEAQ (reference sequence). The V end lost 5 bases, the J end lost 6 bases, and 11 bases lay between the germline ends. This CDR3 has 12 residues. In DNA form, the CDR3 reads TGTGCCAGCAGCCCGGTAAGGGGCGAGCAGTACTTC. Its protein is CASSPVRGEQYF. The full variable domain, completed using reference TRBV7-9 and TRBJ2-7, is DTGVSQNPRHKITKRGQNVTFRCDPISEHNRLYWYRQTLGQGPEFLTYFQNEAQLEKSRLLSDRFSAERPKGSFSTLEIQRTEQGDSAMYLCASSPVRGEQYFGPGTRLTVT.

The chain links TRBV18 to TRBJ2-5; TRBD1 matches 7 bases. This CDR3 spans 15 amino acids. CDR1 and CDR2 from the germline V gene are KGHSH and LQKENI. The V gene end was trimmed by 6 bases and the J gene end by 4 bases; junction bases not matched to a gene: 11. The DNA of the CDR3 is TGTGCCAGCTCCCTTCCCGGGCCAGGGGGAGAGACCCAGTACTTC. Protein sequence: CASSLPGPGGETQYF. Drawing the rest from reference TRBV18 and TRBJ2-5, the complete variable domain is NAGVMQNPRHLVRRRGQEARLRCSPMKGHSHVYWYRQLPEEGLKFMVYLQKENIIDESGMPKERFSAEFPKEGPSILRIQQVVRGDSAAYFCASSLPGPGGETQYFGPGTRLLVL.

This rearrangement joins TRBV6-2 or TRBV6-3 to TRBJ2-3; a weak D match, TRBD2 (6 bases). With 6 bases removed from V and 5 bases from J, the gap between germline ends came to 18 bases. Germline values: CDR1 MNHEY, CDR2 SVGEGT. The CDR3 extends over 15 amino acids. The CDR3: CASSPNRQGGDTQYF. In nucleotides, the CDR3 is TGTGCCAGCAGCCCCAACCGGCAGGGAGGAGATACGCAGTATTTT.

V usage is TRBV3-1 (or the pseudogene TRBV3-2) and J usage is TRBJ2-7; 7 bases match TRBD1. Germline V lookup: CDR1 LGHDT, CDR2 YNNKEL (reference sequence). The CDR3 sequence is 16 residues long. The V gene end was trimmed by 7 bases and the J gene end by 0 bases; junction bases not matched to a gene: 12. Written as DNA, the CDR3 is TGTGCCAGCAACGCACTCGACAGGGTGAGCTCCTACGAGCAGTACTTC. It codes for CASNALDRVSSYEQYF.

The chain is built from TRBV7-9 and TRBJ2-7, with 12 bases that match TRBD2. In germline, CDR1 is SEHNR, CDR2 FQNEAQ (reference sequence). Unmatched junction bases numbered 6, after V lost 4 bases and J lost 5 bases. The CDR3 sequence is 15 residues long. The CDR3 loop reads CASSSRPSGRDEQYF. The CDR3 DNA reads TGTGCCAGCAGCTCCAGGCCTAGCGGGAGGGACGAGCAGTACTTC.

The sample holds a few counts of this clone. This chain joins TRBV5-1 and TRBJ2-7; 7 bases fit TRBD2. This CDR3 contains 16 residues. The V and J ends lost 6 bases and 0 bases, in that order; junction bases with no gene match: 12. Germline V CDR1 and CDR2: SGHRS, YFSETQ. Here the CDR3 reads CASTVEGREFSYEQYF. The CDR3 DNA reads as TGCGCCAGCACCGTCGAGGGGCGGGAGTTCTCCTACGAGCAGTACTTC.

The gene calls are TRBV11-1 and TRBJ2-4, with a possible D match to TRBD2 (6 bases). Trimming pared 5 bases from V and 9 bases from J, leaving 20 bases between. Germline loops: CDR1 SGHAT, CDR2 FQDESV (reference sequence). CDR3 length: 15 residues. CDR3: CASSPTSGRRGIQYF. CDR3 coding DNA: TGTGCCAGCAGCCCCACGAGCGGTCGGCGGGGCATTCAGTACTTC.

The chain combines TRBV5-6 with TRBJ1-1, with 9 positions matching TRBD1. Germline CDR1 reads SGHDT; CDR2 reads YYEEEE. There are 14 residues in the CDR3. Trimming removed 2 bases from V and 10 bases from J; junction bases left unmatched: 9. DNA for the CDR3: TGTGCCAGCAGCTTCGGACAGGGGATGGTCGGAGCTTTCTTT. This translates into CASSFGQGMVGAFF.

The V gene is TRBV30, the J gene TRBJ1-6; no firm D call. Germline V gene lookup returns CDR1 GTSNPN and CDR2 SVGIG (reference sequence). This CDR3 is 13 amino acids long. V gave up 4 bases and J gave up 8 bases, with 12 bases separating them. The CDR3 DNA sequence: TGTGCCTGGACAGGTCCGGGAGATTCACCCCTCCACTTT. Its translation: CAWTGPGDSPLHF.

J is TRBJ1-1 and V is TRBV5-1; D gene uncertain. The CDR3 loop spans 13 amino acids. Germline-derived CDR1 and CDR2 are SGHRS and YFSETQ. V was clipped by 7 bases and J by 4 bases, with 14 bases between them. The CDR3 here is CASHLRGGTEAFF. In DNA, the CDR3 is TGCGCCAGCCACCTACGAGGCGGCACTGAAGCTTTCTTT.

This chain joins TRBV28 and TRBJ1-2; D ambiguous. The CDR3 totals 14 residues. The V and J ends lost 10 bases and 1 base respectively, with 16 bases between them. The germline V gene encodes CDR1 MDHEN and CDR2 SYDVKM. CDR3 sequence (DNA): TGTGCCACTCTGGGAGGGCCCGTTAACTATGGCTACACCTTC. It encodes CATLGGPVNYGYTF.

This chain connects TRBV5-1 to TRBJ1-5; no clear D gene. This CDR3 comprises 19 residues. Germline lookup yields CDR1 SGHRS and CDR2 YFSETQ. V lost 0 bases, J lost 0 bases, and 19 bases lay in between. This CDR3 reads CASSLASQPKEDSNQPQHF. The CDR3 region has the DNA TGCGCCAGCAGCTTGGCGAGCCAACCCAAAGAGGATAGCAATCAGCCCCAGCATTTT.

The V gene is TRBV5-4, the J gene TRBJ1-1; 7 bases match TRBD1. The CDR3 consists of 13 residues. Germline CDR1 SGHNT, CDR2 YYREEE (reference sequence). Losses at the gene ends were 4 bases for V and 4 bases for J; bases not matched to a gene: 4. CDR3: CASSPDRATEAFF. Here the CDR3 DNA reads TGTGCCAGCAGCCCAGACAGGGCCACTGAAGCTTTCTTT.

This clone was detected only a few times. This sequence joins TRBV30 and TRBJ2-2; D is uncertain. The V gene's germline CDR1 is GTSNPN and CDR2 SVGIG (reference sequence). The CDR3 sequence is 15 residues long. Trimming removed 0 bases from V and 0 bases from J, with 8 bases in between. The CDR3 sequence is CAWSVLEPNTGELFF. CDR3 in DNA: TGTGCCTGGAGTGTGTTAGAGCCGAACACCGGGGAGCTGTTTTTT.

The chain uses TRBV4-2 and TRBJ2-3, with 8 nucleotides matching TRBD2. There are 15 residues in the CDR3. After removal of 4 bases from V and 0 bases from J, the junction contained 3 bases not matched to a gene. Germline values: CDR1 LGHNA, CDR2 YNFKEQ. The DNA for the CDR3 is TGTGCCAGCAGCCTTAGCGGGGCCAGCACAGATACGCAGTATTTT. Residues: CASSLSGASTDTQYF.

This clone appeared a few times. This sequence joins TRBV30 and TRBJ2-3; 11 bases map to TRBD2. This CDR3 has 14 amino acids. V shed 2 bases and J 7 bases; nucleotides not matched to a gene: 5. CDR1 GTSNPN and CDR2 SVGIG come from the germline V gene (reference sequence). The CDR3 DNA sequence: TGTGCCTGGAGTATAGCGGGAGGGTCACATACGCAGTATTTT. As protein: CAWSIAGGSHTQYF.

Only one count was recorded for this clone. V gene TRBV11-2 combines with J gene TRBJ2-7; 16 bases map to TRBD2. V was clipped by 4 bases and J by 4 bases; unmatched bases: 1. The CDR3 loop spans 15 amino acids. The germline gives CDR1 SGHAT, CDR2 FQNNGV. CDR3 in DNA: TGTGCCAGCAGCTGGGGACTAGCGGGAGGGTACGAGCAGTACTTC. This sequence encodes CASSWGLAGGYEQYF.

A remark on this clone: Germline and junction disagree at one end, which may indicate a read error. The chain couples TRBV5-1 to TRBJ1-1; D not certain. Looked up from germline, CDR1 is SGHRS and CDR2 is YFSETQ. The CDR3 contains 16 residues. CDR3 residues: CASSLGPDGLNIEAFF. For the CDR3, the DNA is TGCGCCAGCAGCTTGGGCCCGGACGGACTGAACATTGAAGCTTTCTTT.

This chain links TRBV11-2 with TRBJ2-2, with a possible D match to TRBD2 (6 bases). The CDR3 contains 14 residues. Trimming cost V 3 bases and J 4 bases, with 9 bases left between them. Germline CDR1 and CDR2: SGHAT and FQNNGV. The CDR3, as DNA: TGTGCCAGCAGCTTTTGGAGGGGCACCGGGGAGCTGTTTTTT. It encodes CASSFWRGTGELFF. Together with reference TRBV11-2 and TRBJ2-2, the CDR3 gives the full variable domain: EAGVAQSPRYKIIEKRQSVAFWCNPISGHATLYWYQQILGQGPKLLIQFQNNGVVDDSQLPKDRFSAERLKGVDSTLKIQPAKLEDSAVYLCASSFWRGTGELFFGEGSRLTVL.

This chain joins TRBV6-4 and TRBJ2-5; TRBD1 is a possible D gene (5 bases). Trimming shortened V by 7 bases and J by 3 bases, and 24 bases separated the two germline ends. CDR3 size: 17 residues. Germline lookup yields CDR1 MRHNA and CDR2 SNTAGT. CDR3 amino acids: CASIPFPPYTGEETQYF. CDR3 nucleotide sequence: TGTGCCAGCATTCCTTTCCCTCCGTATACAGGAGAAGAGACCCAGTACTTC.

The genes are TRBV5-1 and TRBJ2-7, with 7 bases matching TRBD2. The J segment lost 6 bases and the V segment lost 4 bases, leaving 7 bases of the junction unmatched. The germline V gene has CDR1 SGHRS and CDR2 YFSETQ. The CDR3 runs 13 residues. The CDR3 bases are TGCGCCAGCAGCCCGACTAGCCCGGGCGAGCAGTACTTC. This codes for CASSPTSPGEQYF.

In this sample, this clone turned up a few times. The rearrangement links TRBV14 to TRBJ2-5; TRBD2 is a possible D gene (6 bases). V shed 4 bases and J shed 5 bases, with 17 bases lying between them. The germline CDR1 and CDR2 sequences are SGHDN and FVKESK. The CDR3 is 15 residues long. The DNA of the CDR3 is TGTGCCAGCAGCCTCCGACTAGGGTGGTCGGAGACCCAGTACTTC. Protein product: CASSLRLGWSETQYF.

V and J are TRBV6-5 and TRBJ1-4, with a weak D call TRBD1 (6 bases). Trimming took 7 bases from V and 7 from J, leaving 16 bases between them. The germline V gene encodes CDR1 MNHEY and CDR2 SVGAGI. The CDR3 has 14 residues. DNA for the CDR3: TGTGCCAGCAAGATTGGACAGCCGAGTGAAAAACTGTTTTTT. Its protein product is CASKIGQPSEKLFF.

This chain uses TRBV30 with TRBJ1-1; tentative D call: TRBD1 (5 bases). From germline, CDR1 is GTSNPN and CDR2 SVGIG (reference sequence). V shed 1 base and J shed 4 bases, with 10 bases lying between them. The CDR3 is made up of 13 amino acids. CDR3 loop: CAWSGAGFTEAFF. The CDR3 DNA reads TGTGCCTGGAGTGGGGCAGGGTTCACTGAAGCTTTCTTT.

There are a few counts of this clone. The V gene is TRBV24-1, the J gene TRBJ2-2, with 7 bases aligning to TRBD1. This CDR3 is built from 12 residues. Germline-derived CDR1 and CDR2 are KGHDR and SFDVKD. Unmatched junction bases numbered 3, after V lost 9 bases and J lost 6 bases. For the CDR3, the DNA is TGTGCCACCTCAAGGGGGCCCGGGGAGCTGTTTTTT. Protein: CATSRGPGELFF.

This clone was counted a single time. The rearrangement links TRBV6-7 to TRBJ2-2, with TRBD1 identical over 7 bases. TRBV6-7 is classed as an ORF, of uncertain function. Losses at the gene ends were 6 bases for V and 5 bases for J; bases not matched to a gene: 9. The CDR3 sequence is 15 residues long. The CDR3 coding sequence is TGTGCCAGCAGCAAAACGAACAGGGGTACCGGGGAGCTGTTTTTT. It yields the protein CASSKTNRGTGELFF.

On this clone: Other DNA variants within this sample encode the same CDR3. V gene TRBV7-2 combines with J gene TRBJ1-1; 7 bases fit TRBD1. The junction had 3 bases not matched to a gene; V was cut back by 5 bases and J by 0 bases. This CDR3 comprises 14 residues. Germline V gene sequence: CDR1 SGHTA, CDR2 FQGNSA. This CDR3 reads CASSLGQLNTEAFF. The CDR3 region has the DNA TGTGCCAGCAGCCTGGGACAGCTGAACACTGAAGCTTTCTTT.